The clone carrying this T cell receptor (beta chain) was picked up a small number of times. Its cognate antigen is unknown. This entry is derived from a study of T cells in localized non-small cell lung cancer. Study findings and constraints: Uninvolved nearby lung showed the greatest T cell clonality, exceeding that found in tumor. Of the top 100 tumor clones, median roughly 53 were in adjacent lung, approximately 29 among its top 100. Sequence data derive from only one tumor region, so heterogeneity remains possible.

This table comes from immunoSEQ multiplex PCR, and its TCRdb copy is limited to in-frame clones, with some not included. The sample yields 55,000 to 65,000 clones, around 90% seen once. This receptor was taken from a man aged 35 to 69 with stage I squamous cell lung carcinoma. This specimen was peripheral blood, taken before any cancer treatment.

Here the CDR3 reads CASSEVRIGGYGYTF. The CDR3 bases are TGTGCCAGCAGTGAAGTCCGGATCGGAGGGTATGGCTACACCTTC. The chain employs TRBV2 and TRBJ1-2; D not certain. CDR3 length equals 15 residues. CDR1 SNHLY and CDR2 FYNNEI come from the germline V gene. Trimming pared 1 base from V and 5 bases from J, leaving 14 bases between.